Following are 10 T cell receptor beta chains from one sample sequenced in a study of T-cell memory formation after mild COVID-19. A single record per CDR3 protein comes from TCRdb applying MiXCR to the 5' RACE reads. This sample has around 320,000 distinct CDR3 sequences; around 27% occur once, and the top ten carry approximately 12%. The sequenced sample consisted of PBMCs or a T cell subset sorted from them (not recorded which). These receptors were obtained from an adult woman who had mild COVID-19 (a few samples of this study predate the infection). Cell type and time point are not known.

This chain joins TRBV6-6 and TRBJ1-5; D unresolved. CDR3 length equals 10 residues. Trimming left V 7 bases short and J 4 bases short, with 2 bases between. CDR1 and CDR2 from the germline V gene are MNHNY and SVGAGI (reference sequence). The CDR3 is CASNNQPQHF. As DNA, the CDR3 is TGTGCCAGCAATAATCAGCCCCAGCATTTT.

This clonotype came up a few times. Here the CDR3 reads CASSVTGSEQYF. The CDR3 DNA is TGTGCCAGCAGTGTTACGGGGTCCGAGCAGTACTTC. This chain connects TRBV12-3 or TRBV12-4 to TRBJ2-7; possibly TRBD2 for D (5 bases). Trimming took off 5 bases at V and 6 bases at J, with 11 bases between the two ends. This CDR3 contains 12 residues.

This clonotype has just a few counts. The chain has TRBV28 and TRBJ2-1; D call uncertain. Trimming removed 3 bases at V and 7 bases at J, with 7 bases between. The CDR3 is made up of 12 amino acids. Germline CDR1 MDHEN, CDR2 SYDVKM. The CDR3 here is CASSFDGNEQFF. The CDR3 nucleotides are TGTGCCAGCAGTTTCGACGGGAATGAGCAGTTCTTC. The variable domain in full, with the rest retrieved from reference TRBV28 and TRBJ2-1, is DVKVTQSSRYLVKRTGEKVFLECVQDMDHENMFWYRQDPGLGLRLIYFSYDVKMKEKGDIPEGYSVSREKKERFSLILESASTNQTSMYLCASSFDGNEQFFGPGTRLTVL.

The rearrangement uses TRBV20-1 and TRBJ2-4; a possible D gene is TRBD2 (5 bases). The CDR3 covers 15 residues. CDR1 and CDR2 (germline): DFQATT, SNEGSKA (reference sequence). Between the trimmed V and J ends, which lost 3 bases and 0 bases, there was a span of 12 bases. CDR3 residues: CSASRGILAKNIQYF. The CDR3 nucleotides are TGCAGTGCTAGCCGGGGTATTCTAGCCAAAAACATTCAGTACTTC.

The chain couples TRBV12-3 or TRBV12-4 to TRBJ2-3, with 10 nucleotides matching TRBD2. The V and J ends lost 0 bases and 3 bases, in that order; junction bases with no gene match: 3. CDR3 size: 16 residues. CDR3 sequence reads: CASSLALAGATDTQYF. The CDR3 nucleotides are TGTGCCAGCAGTTTAGCGCTAGCGGGAGCGACAGATACGCAGTATTTT.

This clonotype was seen a handful of times. The chain couples TRBV20-1 to TRBJ2-7; D is possibly TRBD2 (5 bases). This CDR3 comprises 13 residues. Trimming stripped 4 bases from V and 2 bases from J, with 12 bases between. Germline assignment: CDR1 DFQATT and CDR2 SNEGSKA (reference sequence). The chain's CDR3 is CSAILGVTYEQYF. The CDR3 DNA follows: TGCAGTGCTATCCTCGGGGTCACCTACGAGCAGTACTTC.

The CDR3, as DNA: TGTGCCAGCAGTTACAAGAGTTCCGGACTAGCCCGAAGGAACTCCTACGAGCAGTACTTC. Its translation: CASSYKSSGLARRNSYEQYF. This chain connects TRBV6-5 to TRBJ2-7, with 8 bases matching TRBD2. This CDR3 has 20 amino acids. V shed 2 bases, J shed 0 bases, and the junction held 18 bases outside the gene matches. The germline gives CDR1 MNHEY, CDR2 SVGAGI.

This clonotype was seen a few times. This chain connects TRBV7-2 to TRBJ2-5, with 8 bases fitting TRBD2. This CDR3 spans 13 amino acids. After removal of 4 bases from V and 7 bases from J, the junction contained 5 bases not matched to a gene. In germline, CDR1 is SGHTA, CDR2 FQGNSA. Written as DNA, the CDR3 is TGTGCCAGCAGCTCGAAAGCGGGAGCGACCCAGTACTTC. Its protein is CASSSKAGATQYF. The variable domain in full, completed from reference TRBV7-2 and TRBJ2-5, reads GAGVSQSPSNKVTEKGKDVELRCDPISGHTALYWYRQSLGQGLEFLIYFQGNSAPDKSGLPSDRFSAERTGGSVSTLTIQRTQQEDSAVYLCASSSKAGATQYFGPGTRLLVL.

This clonotype was observed a handful of times. The V and J genes are TRBV5-1 and TRBJ2-3; no clear D gene. V was clipped by 4 bases and J by 0 bases, with 18 bases between them. The CDR3 is 17 amino acids. CDR1 and CDR2 from the germline V gene are SGHRS and YFSETQ. DNA of the CDR3: TGCGCCAGCAGCAGCGCCATAGGAGTGGAGAGCACAGATACGCAGTATTTT. Protein sequence: CASSSAIGVESTDTQYF.

This clonotype has just a few counts. This chain uses TRBV5-1 with TRBJ2-1, with TRBD1 matching 8 bases. The V segment lost 0 bases and the J segment 4 bases; nucleotides outside the gene matches: 9. Germline assignment: CDR1 SGHRS and CDR2 YFSETQ. The CDR3 is 17 residues long. The CDR3 sequence: CASSLVGQGAYYNEQFF. In DNA, the CDR3 is TGCGCCAGCAGCTTGGTAGGCCAGGGGGCTTATTACAATGAGCAGTTCTTC.